The 23 T cell receptor beta chains in this list originate from one sample, sequenced in a study of T-cell reconstitution after alpha-beta-depleted transplantation in children. Preparation of the TCRbeta library involved a method that used unique molecular identifiers. TCRdb reprocessed the PCR reads with MiXCR, giving one entry per CDR3 protein. The data contain about 240,000 distinct CDR3 sequences, 12% of them seen just once; the ten biggest clones take up roughly 2.8%. Source: PBMCs from the stem cell graft donor, taken from the stem cell graft. These receptors originate from a human donor who donated a stem cell graft to a child with acute lymphoblastic leukemia.

This clonotype was recorded many times. The V call is TRBV28, the J call TRBJ2-4; D assignment may be TRBD1 or TRBD2 (6 bases each). Trimming cost V 4 bases and J 4 bases, with 14 bases left between them. The germline V gene has CDR1 MDHEN and CDR2 SYDVKM. The CDR3 sequence is 15 residues long. This chain's CDR3 is CASSSGASKKNIQYF. The CDR3 nucleotides read TGTGCCAGCAGTTCGGGGGCTTCGAAGAAAAACATTCAGTACTTC.

This clonotype was observed a few times. The rearrangement links TRBV5-5 to TRBJ1-2, with 8 bases lining up with TRBD1. Trimming removed 4 bases from V and 3 bases from J; junction bases left unmatched: 8. Looked up from germline, CDR1 is SGHKS and CDR2 is YYEKEE (reference sequence). The CDR3 contains 15 residues. CDR3 protein: CASSGRQGTDYGYTF. The CDR3 coding sequence is TGTGCCAGCAGCGGAAGACAGGGGACCGACTATGGCTACACCTTC.

This clonotype was observed at least ten times. V and J are TRBV7-2 and TRBJ1-5; the D gene is possibly TRBD1 (5 bases). The V and J ends lost 1 base and 3 bases respectively, with 10 bases between them. CDR3 length: 15 residues. Per the germline V gene, CDR1 is SGHTA and CDR2 is FQGNSA. This CDR3 reads CASSLDIGANQPQHF. The CDR3 region has the DNA TGTGCCAGCAGCTTAGACATTGGGGCCAATCAGCCCCAGCATTTT. Variable domain in full (rest from reference TRBV7-2 and TRBJ1-5): GAGVSQSPSNKVTEKGKDVELRCDPISGHTALYWYRQSLGQGLEFLIYFQGNSAPDKSGLPSDRFSAERTGGSVSTLTIQRTQQEDSAVYLCASSLDIGANQPQHFGDGTRLSIL.

At least ten counts were recorded for this clonotype. V is TRBV28 and J is TRBJ1-2, with TRBD1 as a possible D gene (5 bases). The germline V gene has CDR1 MDHEN and CDR2 SYDVKM. Trimming removed 6 bases at V and 4 bases at J, with 15 bases between. The CDR3 runs to 14 residues. CDR3 region: CASRGLDRGYGYTF. CDR3 nucleotide sequence: TGTGCCAGCAGGGGCCTCGATAGGGGCTATGGCTACACCTTC.

V is TRBV19 and J is TRBJ2-7, with D perhaps TRBD1 or TRBD2 (6 bases each). V was pared by 7 bases and J by 4 bases, with 17 bases between. The CDR3 length is 14 residues. In germline, CDR1 is LNHDA, CDR2 SQIVND (reference sequence). The CDR3 loop is CASTKKGGRYEQYF. Written as DNA, the CDR3 is TGTGCCAGTACCAAGAAGGGGGGCCGGTACGAGCAGTACTTC.

This clonotype showed up many times. The rearrangement joins TRBV5-1 to TRBJ2-7; a possible D gene is TRBD1 (5 bases). The CDR3 has 14 residues. V was trimmed by 1 base and J by 4 bases, leaving 12 bases between them. The V gene's germline CDR1 is SGHRS and CDR2 YFSETQ. The CDR3 region has the DNA TGCGCCAGCAGCTTGTCGCAGGGCCGTTACGAGCAGTACTTC. Translated: CASSLSQGRYEQYF.

This clonotype was detected many times. The chain uses TRBV6-5 and TRBJ2-1; 8 bases agree with TRBD2. The CDR3 runs to 17 residues. Germline CDR1 MNHEY, CDR2 SVGAGI. The V gene end was trimmed by 6 bases and the J gene end by 6 bases; junction bases not matched to a gene: 16. The CDR3 bases are TGTGCCAGCAGCCGTAAGACAAGCGGGAGACGGGGCAATGAGCAGTTCTTC. The encoded protein is CASSRKTSGRRGNEQFF.

This clonotype has at least ten counts. The chain has TRBV7-8 and TRBJ2-7; maybe TRBD1 (6 bases). V lost 5 bases and J 2 bases, leaving 22 bases between the germline ends. This CDR3 is 17 amino acids long. CDR1 is SGHVS and CDR2 is FQNEAQ in the germline V gene. CDR3 DNA sequence: TGTGCCAGCAGCACCCTATTCTTACGGGACACACCCTACGAGCAGTACTTC. It encodes CASSTLFLRDTPYEQYF.

A single count supports this clonotype. Just one base apart from a much larger clone, this may be a read error. The chain carries TRBV19 and TRBJ1-2; D is ambiguous. This CDR3 spans 13 amino acids. CDR1 and CDR2 from the germline V gene are LNHDA and SQIVND (reference sequence). In DNA form, the CDR3 reads TGTGCCAGTAGTATCCTGGCTAACTATGGCCACACCTTC. It specifies CASSILANYGHTF. The variable domain in full, completed from reference TRBV19 and TRBJ1-2, reads DGGITQSPKYLFRKEGQNVTLSCEQNLNHDAMYWYRQDPGQGLRLIYYSQIVNDFQKGDIAEGYSVSREKKESFPLTVTSAQKNPTAFYLCASSILANYGHTFGSGTRLTVV.

This clonotype was counted ten times or more. The gene calls are TRBV11-2 and TRBJ2-1; D is perhaps TRBD2 (5 bases). This CDR3 has 14 residues. Germline CDR1 reads SGHAT; CDR2 reads FQNNGV. V was cut by 4 bases and J by 3 bases, with 10 bases left in between. The DNA for the CDR3 is TGTGCCAGCAGCTCACGGACTGTCTACAATGAGCAGTTCTTC. Its protein product is CASSSRTVYNEQFF.

This clonotype came up many times. The chain combines TRBV5-1 with TRBJ2-7; perhaps TRBD1 as D (5 bases). The CDR3 spans 13 residues. Germline assignment: CDR1 SGHRS and CDR2 YFSETQ. Trimming cost V 0 bases and J 2 bases, with 6 bases left between them. Here the CDR3 reads CASSLETAYEQYF. The CDR3 DNA sequence: TGCGCCAGCAGCTTGGAGACAGCCTACGAGCAGTACTTC.

This chain joins TRBV5-6 and TRBJ1-2; 11 positions agree with TRBD1. Germline V CDR1 and CDR2: SGHDT, YYEEEE. The CDR3 consists of 16 residues. J gave up 4 bases and V 4 bases, and 9 bases lay outside the gene matches. CDR3: CASSPGQGAFGYGYTF. As DNA, the CDR3 is TGTGCCAGCAGCCCCGGACAGGGGGCGTTCGGCTATGGCTACACCTTC.

This clonotype was observed a few times. The chain employs TRBV5-1 and TRBJ2-3, with 9 bases identical to TRBD1. The J segment lost 4 bases and the V segment lost 3 bases, leaving 9 bases of the junction unmatched. Germline V CDR1 and CDR2: SGHRS, YFSETQ. The CDR3 is 16 residues long. As DNA, the CDR3 is TGCGCCAGCAGCTCATACCGGGACAGGGAGGCAGATACGCAGTATTTT. Its protein is CASSSYRDREADTQYF.

This clonotype came up many times. The chain combines TRBV7-2 with TRBJ2-2, with D unclear. Germline assignment: CDR1 SGHTA and CDR2 FQGNSA. The V gene lost 0 bases and the J gene lost 0 bases, with 8 bases spanning the gap. The CDR3 sequence is 16 residues long. The CDR3 nucleotides read TGTGCCAGCAGCTTAGCGTGGGTCTCGAACACCGGGGAGCTGTTTTTT. It is translated as CASSLAWVSNTGELFF. Supplemented by reference TRBV7-2 and TRBJ2-2, the full variable domain reads GAGVSQSPSNKVTEKGKDVELRCDPISGHTALYWYRQSLGQGLEFLIYFQGNSAPDKSGLPSDRFSAERTGGSVSTLTIQRTQQEDSAVYLCASSLAWVSNTGELFFGEGSRLTVL.

Of note for this clonotype: Being one base from a much bigger clone, this may be a read error. The chain has TRBV20-1 and TRBJ2-7, with 12 positions matching TRBD2. The CDR3 loop spans 16 amino acids. Germline CDR1 is DFQATT and CDR2 is SNEGSKA (reference sequence). CDR3 in amino acids: CSAGRVTSGRSQEQHF. The CDR3, as DNA: TGCAGTGCGGGGAGGGTGACTAGCGGGAGATCGCAGGAGCAGCACTTC.

This clonotype has at least ten counts. The chain carries TRBV6-6 and TRBJ1-5, with 10 bases fitting TRBD1. This CDR3 spans 13 amino acids. Unmatched junction bases numbered 4, after V lost 10 bases and J lost 4 bases. Germline V CDR1 and CDR2: MNHNY, SVGAGI (reference sequence). The CDR3 region has the DNA TGTGCCACTGGGACAGGGGTGAATCAGCCCCAGCATTTT. It yields the protein CATGTGVNQPQHF.

This clonotype has a handful of counts. The CDR3 region is CSARPSYNEQFF. CDR3 DNA: TGCAGTGCTAGGCCCTCCTACAATGAGCAGTTCTTC. V usage is TRBV20-1 and J usage is TRBJ2-1; no clear D. The CDR3 loop spans 12 amino acids. Trimming cost V 3 bases and J 0 bases, with 3 bases left between them. From germline, CDR1 is DFQATT and CDR2 SNEGSKA (reference sequence).

This clonotype has ten or more counts. The gene calls are TRBV4-2 and TRBJ2-7; 12 positions match TRBD1. The V gene end was trimmed by 4 bases and the J gene end by 0 bases; junction bases not matched to a gene: 10. Per germline, CDR1 LGHNA and CDR2 YNFKEQ. This CDR3 is 18 amino acids long. The CDR3 reads CASSPRDRGPTNSYEQYF. In nucleotides, the CDR3 is TGTGCCAGCAGCCCCCGGGACAGGGGGCCTACAAACTCCTACGAGCAGTACTTC.

This clonotype was seen repeatedly, ten times or more. The genes are TRBV30 and TRBJ2-3, with a tentative D call TRBD2 (5 bases). The CDR3 has 12 residues. CDR1 is GTSNPN, CDR2 SVGIG, per germline (reference sequence). Trimming shortened V by 1 base and J by 3 bases, and 5 bases separated the two germline ends. CDR3 loop: CAWSGLTDTQYF. In nucleotides, the CDR3 is TGTGCCTGGAGTGGACTAACAGATACGCAGTATTTT.

For this clonotype: Being one base from a much bigger clone, this may be a read error. The chain recombines TRBV5-1 with TRBJ1-2, with a possible D match to TRBD1 (6 bases). CDR1 and CDR2 (germline): SGHRS, YFSETQ. The CDR3 has 13 amino acids. Here the CDR3 reads CASTTGGNYGHTF. The CDR3 DNA sequence: TGCGCCAGCACTACGGGGGGCAACTATGGCCACACCTTC.

This clonotype has a count of ten or more. The CDR3: CSVEDRGRQILNPYGYTF. In DNA, the CDR3 is TGCAGCGTTGAAGATCGGGGCCGACAGATACTTAACCCCTATGGCTACACCTTC. This chain links TRBV29-1 with TRBJ1-2, with D tentatively TRBD1 (5 bases). CDR3 length equals 18 residues. Trimming removed 0 bases at V and 4 bases at J, with 24 bases between. Germline V gene data show CDR1 as SQVTM and CDR2 as ANQGSEA.

This clonotype was counted ten times or more. The DNA for the CDR3 is TGCAGTGCTAGAGATTGGGACAGGGCCCCAACCGGGGAGCTGTTTTTT. Amino acid sequence: CSARDWDRAPTGELFF. This chain links TRBV20-1 with TRBJ2-2, with 9 bases lining up with TRBD1. CDR3 size: 16 residues. Unmatched junction bases numbered 7, after V lost 0 bases and J lost 5 bases. Germline lookup yields CDR1 DFQATT and CDR2 SNEGSKA (reference sequence).

This clonotype was picked up many times. This sequence joins TRBV11-1 and TRBJ1-5; no firm D call. The CDR3 totals 18 residues. Germline CDR1 reads SGHAT; CDR2 reads FQDESV (reference sequence). With 1 base removed from V and 0 bases from J, the gap between germline ends came to 16 bases. CDR3 region: CASSLDPHGRFSNQPQHF. CDR3 DNA sequence: TGTGCCAGCAGCTTAGACCCCCACGGGCGGTTTAGCAATCAGCCCCAGCATTTT.